One sample yielded the 18 T cell receptor beta chains listed below, sequenced in a study of blood T cell repertoires in COVID-19. TCRdb's table, derived via immunoSEQ multiplex PCR, lists solely in-frame clones and lacks some. The profile shows roughly 160,000 clones, about four fifths of them singletons. Sequences were obtained from peripheral blood. The origin of the receptors is an elderly woman with acute or convalescent COVID-19.

The chain recombines TRBV28 with TRBJ2-7; TRBD1 might be the D (5 bases). The CDR3 totals 14 residues. Trimming shortened V by 4 bases and J by 2 bases, and 12 bases separated the two germline ends. Germline assignment: CDR1 MDHEN and CDR2 SYDVKM. The CDR3 coding sequence is TGTGCCAGCAGTTCCCAGGGCCTCACCTACGAGCAGTACTTC. As protein: CASSSQGLTYEQYF.

The chain carries TRBV13 and TRBJ2-3; D unclear. V lost 2 bases and J lost 1, with 16 bases in between. The CDR3 is made up of 17 amino acids. The germline gives CDR1 PRHDT, CDR2 FYEKMQ (reference sequence). CDR3 region: CASSLLTDFLGTDTQYF. For the CDR3, the DNA is TGTGCCAGCAGCTTACTGACTGATTTTTTAGGCACAGATACGCAGTATTTT.

This sequence joins TRBV24-1 and TRBJ1-5; TRBD1 is a possible D gene (6 bases). Trimming removed 4 bases from V and 8 bases from J, with 17 bases in between. The CDR3 is made up of 15 amino acids. From germline, CDR1 is KGHDR and CDR2 SFDVKD. CDR3 in amino acids: CATSEKTGRLKPQHF. The CDR3 DNA is TGTGCCACCAGTGAGAAGACAGGCCGTCTGAAGCCCCAGCATTTT.

The chain couples TRBV4-3 to TRBJ2-1, with a tentative D call TRBD2 (5 bases). The CDR3 consists of 15 residues. CDR1 is LGHNA, CDR2 YSLEER, per germline. V was shortened by 0 bases and J by 8 bases, with 14 bases between the two germline ends. The CDR3 is CASSQDRGPSDEQFF. In nucleotides, the CDR3 is TGCGCCAGCAGCCAAGATCGAGGGCCCAGCGATGAGCAGTTCTTC.

CDR3 loop: CASSLSGDGGNTIYF. CDR3 in DNA: TGCGCCAGCAGCTTGTCAGGGGACGGGGGAAACACCATATATTTT. J is TRBJ1-3 and V is TRBV5-1; the D gene is possibly TRBD1 (6 bases). Germline loops: CDR1 SGHRS, CDR2 YFSETQ. The CDR3 consists of 15 residues. V was pared by 1 base and J by 4 bases, with 12 bases between.

The table lists this clone with a count of one. This chain uses TRBV7-9 with TRBJ1-1; tentative D call: TRBD1 (5 bases). Trimming shortened V by 6 bases and J by 0 bases, and 8 bases separated the two germline ends. This CDR3 spans 13 amino acids. Germline CDR1 SEHNR, CDR2 FQNEAQ (reference sequence). As DNA, the CDR3 is TGTGCCAGCAGTTCGACAGTGAACACTGAAGCTTTCTTT. It is translated as CASSSTVNTEAFF.

The chain combines TRBV30 with TRBJ2-7; tentative D call: TRBD1 (5 bases). CDR1 GTSNPN and CDR2 SVGIG come from the germline V gene (reference sequence). The CDR3 is 12 residues long. V lost 7 bases to trimming and J lost 3 bases, with 13 bases between them. This chain's CDR3 is CASVGANYEQYF. DNA of the CDR3: TGTGCCTCGGTAGGGGCTAACTACGAGCAGTACTTC.

The chain couples TRBV7-8 to TRBJ2-5; D might be TRBD2 (5 bases). This CDR3 is 15 amino acids long. In germline, CDR1 is SGHVS, CDR2 FQNEAQ. V shed 6 bases and J shed 2 bases, with 16 bases lying between them. In nucleotides, the CDR3 is TGTGCCAGCAGTGACCGGAGCGGTTATCAAGAGACCCAGTACTTC. Encoded protein: CASSDRSGYQETQYF.

This clone has only a few counts. The chain's CDR3 is CASSPQGAHTDTQYF. CDR3 DNA sequence: TGTGCCAGCAGCCCTCAGGGGGCCCACACAGATACGCAGTATTTT. The V and J genes are TRBV7-2 and TRBJ2-3; TRBD1 agrees at 8 bases. With 5 bases clipped from V and 2 bases from J, the junction kept 6 bases outside the gene matches. There are 15 residues in the CDR3. The germline CDR1 and CDR2 sequences are SGHTA and FQGNSA.

This clone was observed once. V usage is TRBV9 and J usage is TRBJ2-1, with 7 nucleotides matching TRBD2. Losses at the gene ends were 0 bases for V and 4 bases for J; bases not matched to a gene: 4. Germline CDR1 is SGDLS and CDR2 is YYNGEE. This CDR3 contains 15 residues. The CDR3 DNA sequence: TGTGCCAGCAGCGTAGGGCTAGCGGAGTACAATGAGCAGTTCTTC. This codes for CASSVGLAEYNEQFF.

As regards this clone: Other DNA variants within this sample encode the same CDR3. The gene calls are TRBV30 and TRBJ2-1, with 9 bases lining up with TRBD2. After removal of 0 bases from V and 5 bases from J, the junction contained 5 bases not matched to a gene. The CDR3 has 15 residues. Per germline, CDR1 GTSNPN and CDR2 SVGIG (reference sequence). CDR3 region: CAWSVGLAGHNEQFF. CDR3 sequence (DNA): TGTGCCTGGAGTGTAGGGCTAGCGGGACACAATGAGCAGTTCTTC. The full variable domain, with the rest looked up from reference TRBV30 and TRBJ2-1, is SQTIHQWPATLVQPVGSPLSLECTVEGTSNPNLYWYRQAAGRGLQLLFYSVGIGQISSEVPQNLSASRPQDRQFILSSKKLLLSDSGFYLCAWSVGLAGHNEQFFGPGTRLTVL.

This chain joins TRBV11-2 and TRBJ1-1, with D perhaps TRBD1 (5 bases). The CDR3 has 15 amino acids. Per the germline V gene, CDR1 is SGHAT and CDR2 is FQNNGV. V lost 5 bases and J lost 3, with 16 bases in between. Written as DNA, the CDR3 is TGTGCCAGCAGCAGCTTGCGGGGGGGTTACACTGAAGCTTTCTTT. Translating gives CASSSLRGGYTEAFF. The full variable domain, in which reference TRBV11-2 and TRBJ1-1 provide the parts outside the CDR3, is EAGVAQSPRYKIIEKRQSVAFWCNPISGHATLYWYQQILGQGPKLLIQFQNNGVVDDSQLPKDRFSAERLKGVDSTLKIQPAKLEDSAVYLCASSSLRGGYTEAFFGQGTRLTVV.

This clone was counted once. At one of its ends the junction is not consistent with the germline gene, which may arise from a read error. The CDR3 reads CASSYSGGTTERYF. For the CDR3, the DNA is TGTGCCAGCAGTTACTCGGGCGGGACTACCGAGCGGTACTTC. V usage is TRBV6-6 and J usage is TRBJ2-7, with TRBD2 matching 7 bases. Germline values: CDR1 MNHNY, CDR2 SVGAGI (reference sequence). The CDR3 totals 14 residues.

V is TRBV6-1 and J is TRBJ2-1, with 8 positions matching TRBD1. CDR3 size: 16 residues. V gave up 4 bases and J gave up 7 bases; unmatched junction bases: 12. Germline assignment: CDR1 MNHNS and CDR2 SASEGT. The CDR3 DNA reads as TGTGCCAGCAGTGGAGAGTGGACAGGGCATCATAATGAGCAGTTCTTC. It translates to CASSGEWTGHHNEQFF.

The chain is built from TRBV10-2 and TRBJ1-2; the match to TRBD1 covers 7 bases. The CDR3 has 15 residues. J lost 5 bases, V lost 2 bases, and 8 bases had no gene match. The germline gives CDR1 WSHSY, CDR2 SAAADI. The CDR3: CASSEGLDRVYGYTF. As DNA, the CDR3 is TGCGCCAGCAGTGAGGGGTTAGACAGGGTATATGGCTACACCTTC.

This chain joins TRBV5-5 and TRBJ2-7; 9 nucleotides align to TRBD1. CDR1 and CDR2 from the germline V gene are SGHKS and YYEKEE (reference sequence). V was pared by 0 bases and J by 0 bases, with 7 bases of the junction left unmatched. The CDR3 covers 17 residues. In DNA form, the CDR3 reads TGTGCCAGCAGCTTGGGGCCCGGGACAGGGATCTCCTACGAGCAGTACTTC. Its protein is CASSLGPGTGISYEQYF.

This chain joins TRBV5-1 and TRBJ1-1, with a tentative D call TRBD1 (6 bases). This CDR3 has 16 amino acids. CDR1 is SGHRS, CDR2 YFSETQ, per germline. Trimming pared 3 bases from V and 4 bases from J, leaving 19 bases between. The CDR3 loop reads CASSSGTQGWGTEAFF. CDR3 sequence (DNA): TGCGCCAGCAGCTCCGGAACACAGGGATGGGGCACTGAAGCTTTCTTT.

V usage is TRBV29-1 and J usage is TRBJ2-1; D unclear. The CDR3 sequence is 12 residues long. Germline values: CDR1 SQVTM, CDR2 ANQGSEA. V was shortened by 4 bases and J by 4 bases, with 8 bases between the two germline ends. CDR3 sequence: CSVVFLYNEQFF. The CDR3 bases are TGCAGCGTTGTTTTCTTATACAATGAGCAGTTCTTC.